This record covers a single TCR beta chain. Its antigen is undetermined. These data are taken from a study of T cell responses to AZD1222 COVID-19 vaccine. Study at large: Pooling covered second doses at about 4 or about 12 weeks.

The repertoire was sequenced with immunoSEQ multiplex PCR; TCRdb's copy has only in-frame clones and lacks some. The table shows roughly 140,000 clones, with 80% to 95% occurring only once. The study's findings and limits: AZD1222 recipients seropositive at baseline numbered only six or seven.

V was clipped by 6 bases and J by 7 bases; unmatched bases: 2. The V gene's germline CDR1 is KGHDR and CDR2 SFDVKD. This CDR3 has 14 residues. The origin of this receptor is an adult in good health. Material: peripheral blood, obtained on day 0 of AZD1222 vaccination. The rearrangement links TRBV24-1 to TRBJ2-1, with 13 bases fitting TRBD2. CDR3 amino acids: CATSTSGRANEQFF. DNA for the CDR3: TGTGCCACCAGTACTAGCGGGAGGGCGAATGAGCAGTTCTTC.